This T cell receptor (beta chain) was profiled in a study of shared clonotypes between healthy human individuals. Study-wide background: Three plates each covered CD4 naive and memory; CD8 naive two, CD8 memory one.

The healthy adult donors were HIV-negative and reported no recent acute infections or vaccinations. Per the germline V gene, CDR1 is SGHTA and CDR2 is FQGNSA. The V gene end was trimmed by 5 bases and the J gene end by 6 bases; junction bases not matched to a gene: 11. This CDR3 is built from 16 residues. In regard to this clone: Its antigen remains unknown.

Here immunoSEQ multiplex PCR was the method, and the copy in TCRdb shows in-frame clones only, minus some. The table includes about 1.1 million clones, approximately 80% detected once. General study results and limits: When compared with the clonotypes that were shared by all four sorted-subset donors, the non-shared clonotypes turned out to have lower generation probabilities.

This chain uses TRBV7-2 with TRBJ2-3; 10 nucleotides match TRBD2. The source of this sequence is a man younger than 35 in good health. Some clones in this sample may be carry-over from other donors' samples. Sequenced: memory CD4+ T cells from PBMCs. Specified subset: CD45RA-negative fraction. Here the CDR3 reads CASSPQLAGLGDTQYF. The CDR3 coding sequence is TGTGCCAGCAGCCCACAACTAGCGGGGTTGGGTGATACGCAGTATTTT.